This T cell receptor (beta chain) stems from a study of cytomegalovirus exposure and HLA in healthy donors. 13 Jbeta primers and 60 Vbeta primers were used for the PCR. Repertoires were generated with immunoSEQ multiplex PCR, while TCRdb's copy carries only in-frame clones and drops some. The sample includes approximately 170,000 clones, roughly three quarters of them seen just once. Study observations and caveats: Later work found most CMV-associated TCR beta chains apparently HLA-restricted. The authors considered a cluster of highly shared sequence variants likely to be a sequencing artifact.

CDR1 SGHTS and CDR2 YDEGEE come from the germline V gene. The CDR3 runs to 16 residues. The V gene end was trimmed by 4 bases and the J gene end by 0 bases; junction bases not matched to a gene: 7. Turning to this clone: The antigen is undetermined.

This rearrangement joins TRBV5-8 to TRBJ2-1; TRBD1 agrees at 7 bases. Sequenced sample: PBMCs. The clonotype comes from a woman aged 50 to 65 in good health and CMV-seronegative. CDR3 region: CASSRPGQSSYNEQFF. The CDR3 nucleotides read TGTGCCAGCAGCAGACCGGGACAGAGCTCCTACAATGAGCAGTTCTTC. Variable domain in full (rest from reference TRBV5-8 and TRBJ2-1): EAGVTQSPTHLIKTRGQQATLRCSPISGHTSVYWYQQALGLGLQFLLWYDEGEERNRGNFPPRFSGRQFPNYSSELNVNALELEDSALYLCASSRPGQSSYNEQFFGPGTRLTVL.